These 18 T cell receptor beta chains were all obtained from the same sample, sequenced in a study of blood T cells in healthy people across ages. Alongside a J-beta primer mix, a sample-barcoded 5' primer served in a second PCR lasting about 7 to 11 cycles. Each CDR3 protein is one row after TCRdb ran MiXCR on the 5' RACE reads. The sample has about 800,000 distinct CDR3 sequences; 35% to 60% are singletons. Material for sequencing was blood. All receptors come from an elderly man in good health.

Details on this clonotype: This sequence may be a read error, since a much larger clone differs from it by one base. This chain links TRBV20-1 with TRBJ2-4; perhaps D is TRBD1 or TRBD2 (5 bases each). The length of the CDR3 is 16 residues. V dropped 3 bases and J dropped 8 bases, with 23 bases sitting between them. Germline V gene sequence: CDR1 DFQATT, CDR2 SNEGSKA (reference sequence). CDR3 bases: TGCAGTGCTAGTGGGGAACCGGGACCCCGGGTAGACATTCAGTACTTC. Its translation: CSASGEPGPRVDIQYF.

The chain joins TRBV5-1 to TRBJ2-7; TRBD2 is a possible D gene (5 bases). The DNA matches TRBJ2-5 better at its end, which makes the J call doubtful. CDR1 and CDR2 from the germline V gene are SGHRS and YFSETQ. CDR3 size: 15 residues. CDR3 amino acids: CASSSFRTGGETQYF. The CDR3 DNA reads TGCGCCAGCAGCTCCTTCCGGACTGGAGGCGAGACCCAGTACTTC.

The V and J genes are TRBV15 and TRBJ2-7; D possibly corresponds to TRBD1 (6 bases). The CDR3 contains 14 residues. Deletions cut 1 base from V and 5 bases from J, with 12 bases between. Germline V gives CDR1 LNHNV, CDR2 YYDKDF (reference sequence). The CDR3, as DNA: TGTGCCACCAGCAGAGGTCAGGGGTCCGACGAGCAGTACTTC. Encoded protein: CATSRGQGSDEQYF.

This rearrangement joins TRBV4-2 to TRBJ2-3; 8 nucleotides line up with TRBD2. The CDR3 has 14 amino acids. The ends lost 4 bases at V and 6 bases at J; junction bases unmatched: 6. Per germline, CDR1 LGHNA and CDR2 YNFKEQ. CDR3 region: CASSRSGGQDTQYF. The DNA for the CDR3 is TGTGCCAGCAGCCGATCGGGGGGGCAGGATACGCAGTATTTT.

V is TRBV13 and J is TRBJ1-2; 8 bases align to TRBD1. CDR3 length: 12 amino acids. Trimming removed 3 bases from V and 11 bases from J; junction bases left unmatched: 5. Germline V CDR1 and CDR2: PRHDT, FYEKMQ (reference sequence). CDR3 region: CASSLGGQAYTF. Here the CDR3 DNA reads TGTGCCAGCAGCTTGGGGGGACAGGCATACACCTTC.

The genes are TRBV28 and TRBJ2-4, with 13 positions matching TRBD2. The tail of the sequence fits TRBJ2-7 better, so the J call may be wrong. The CDR3 is 16 amino acids. Germline V gene sequence: CDR1 MDHEN, CDR2 SYDVKM. The DNA of the CDR3 is TGTGCCAGCAGTTTATCGCGGACTAGCGGGAGTCCCGAGCAGTACTTC. Its protein product is CASSLSRTSGSPEQYF.

The V and J genes are TRBV10-3 and TRBJ2-7; TRBD2 matches at 7 bases. The CDR3 covers 14 residues. The germline V gene has CDR1 ENHRY and CDR2 SYGVKD. The CDR3 loop reads CAASSAGDPYEQYF. In nucleotides, the CDR3 is TGTGCGGCCAGTTCGGCGGGAGACCCCTACGAGCAGTACTTC.

The rearrangement links TRBV10-3 to TRBJ1-2; D uncertain. The germline V gene encodes CDR1 ENHRY and CDR2 SYGVKD. This CDR3 has 16 amino acids. The V end was cut by 3 bases, the J end by 4 bases, with 18 bases between. The CDR3 sequence: CAISESSLRAAYGYTF. In nucleotides, the CDR3 is TGTGCCATCAGTGAATCTTCGCTGCGGGCTGCCTATGGCTACACCTTC.

Comment on this clonotype: A much larger clone differs from this one at a single base, so this may be a read error. The chain recombines TRBV25-1 with TRBJ2-7; 7 bases line up with TRBD1. Germline V gene lookup returns CDR1 MGHDK and CDR2 SYGVNS. The CDR3 contains 13 residues. The chain's CDR3 is CASSEGQVYERYF. For the CDR3, the DNA is TGTGCCAGCAGTGAAGGACAGGTCTACGAGCGGTACTTC.

The rearrangement uses TRBV12-3 or TRBV12-4 and TRBJ1-1; D remains unclear. The CDR3 extends over 13 amino acids. Trimming removed 3 bases at V and 3 bases at J, with 8 bases between. The CDR3 here is CASSFGEYTEAFF. In DNA form, the CDR3 reads TGTGCCAGCAGTTTTGGGGAGTACACTGAAGCTTTCTTT.

There are a few counts of this clonotype. This sequence joins TRBV15 and TRBJ1-5; TRBD1 agrees at 10 bases. Germline V CDR1 and CDR2: LNHNV, YYDKDF (reference sequence). The CDR3 contains 18 residues. J lost 0 bases, V lost 0 bases, and 5 bases had no gene match. Here the CDR3 reads CATSRDWTGGNSNQPQHF. CDR3 in DNA: TGTGCCACCAGCAGAGACTGGACAGGGGGGAATAGCAATCAGCCCCAGCATTTT.

This clonotype was seen a handful of times. DNA of the CDR3: TGCAGTGCTAGAAGACTAGCGGGAGTGACAGATACGCAGTATTTT. Translating it yields CSARRLAGVTDTQYF. This chain links TRBV20-1 with TRBJ2-3; 12 bases are shared with TRBD2. Germline trimming cut 2 bases from V and 3 bases from J; bases unmatched to any gene: 3. Germline values: CDR1 DFQATT, CDR2 SNEGSKA (reference sequence). The CDR3 spans 15 residues.

V and J are TRBV30 and TRBJ1-2, with a tentative D call TRBD1 (6 bases). Trimming took 4 bases from V and 8 from J, leaving 17 bases between them. This CDR3 comprises 13 residues. Germline V lookup: CDR1 GTSNPN, CDR2 SVGIG (reference sequence). For the CDR3, the DNA is TGTGCCTGGACCATACTCAGGGGTTACGGCTACACCTTC. Its protein product is CAWTILRGYGYTF.

The gene calls are TRBV20-1 and TRBJ2-3, with TRBD2 identical over 11 bases. This CDR3 is built from 14 residues. The germline gives CDR1 DFQATT, CDR2 SNEGSKA (reference sequence). V shed 6 bases, J shed 4 bases, and the junction held 6 bases outside the gene matches. The CDR3: CSAPGTSGPDTQYF. CDR3 nucleotide sequence: TGCAGTGCCCCCGGGACTAGCGGTCCAGATACGCAGTATTTT.

In its sample, this clonotype was seen a few times. The rearrangement joins TRBV20-1 to TRBJ2-1, with 9 nucleotides matching TRBD2. The closer fit of TRBJ2-7 to the DNA end suggests the J call may be wrong. The germline V gene encodes CDR1 DFQATT and CDR2 SNEGSKA (reference sequence). The CDR3 length is 15 residues. This CDR3 is CSARVGLAGYNEQYF. The CDR3 region has the DNA TGCAGTGCTAGAGTAGGGCTAGCGGGATACAATGAGCAGTACTTC.

This clonotype was seen many times. V usage is TRBV28 and J usage is TRBJ2-7; 7 bases line up with TRBD1. Germline V CDR1 and CDR2: MDHEN, SYDVKM. The CDR3 covers 15 residues. The V segment lost 4 bases and the J segment 2 bases; nucleotides outside the gene matches: 8. DNA of the CDR3: TGTGCCAGCAGTTCTGGGGCAGGGGGAACCTACGAGCAGTACTTC. This codes for CASSSGAGGTYEQYF.

This clonotype has only a few counts. This chain joins TRBV20-1 and TRBJ2-1, with D uncertain. The germline gives CDR1 DFQATT, CDR2 SNEGSKA (reference sequence). Trimming removed 4 bases from V and 5 bases from J, with 9 bases in between. The CDR3 consists of 12 residues. The CDR3 loop reads CSATPTDNEQFF. CDR3 coding DNA: TGCAGTGCTACCCCTACGGACAATGAGCAGTTCTTC.

This clonotype appeared a few times. The rearrangement joins TRBV4-3 to TRBJ2-2; tentatively, D is TRBD2 (5 bases). With 1 base removed from V and 2 bases from J, the gap between germline ends came to 8 bases. The CDR3 is 15 residues long. Germline V lookup: CDR1 LGHNA, CDR2 YSLEER. In DNA, the CDR3 is TGCGCCAGCAGCCAAGGACTACTAAACACCGGGGAGCTGTTTTTT. It specifies CASSQGLLNTGELFF.